Shown below are 16 T cell receptor beta chains from a single sample sequenced in a study of regulatory T cells in long-lasting Graves disease. Libraries of TCR beta came from iRepertoire HTBI primers plus Arm-PCR of CDR3 regions. TCRdb called the multiplex PCR reads again in MiXCR, with one record for every CDR3 protein. The sample holds some 370,000 distinct CDR3 sequences, more than 20% seen once. Time point denoted: persistent/refractory GD, antithyroid drugs over 5 years with positive TRAb. Following extraction of RNA from PBMCs, that RNA was used to make the TCR library. This material consisted of peripheral blood mononuclear cells (PBMCs), taken when the disease was refractory, from a patient treated with antithyroid drugs. Every receptor here comes from a female donor with Graves disease.

V gene TRBV18 combines with J gene TRBJ2-7; D gene unclear. Germline loops: CDR1 KGHSH, CDR2 LQKENI. V was shortened by 5 bases and J by 5 bases, with 10 bases between the two germline ends. The CDR3 loop spans 12 amino acids. The CDR3 here is CASSEGVHEQYF. CDR3 coding DNA: TGTGCCAGCTCAGAAGGAGTTCACGAGCAGTACTTC.

This clonotype was seen many times. CDR3 DNA: TGCAGCGTTGTCGTAGCGGGGGTAGCGGAAGAGACCCAGTACTTC. As protein: CSVVVAGVAEETQYF. The gene calls are TRBV29-1 and TRBJ2-5; TRBD2 matches at 9 bases. CDR3 length: 15 amino acids. Germline loops: CDR1 SQVTM, CDR2 ANQGSEA. V lost 4 bases to trimming and J lost 3 bases; unmatched junction nucleotides: 9.

Many counts were recorded for this clonotype. The DNA for the CDR3 is TGTGCCAGCAGGGGGGACCACCAAGAGACCCAGTACTTC. Translating it yields CASRGDHQETQYF. V is TRBV2 and J is TRBJ2-5, with D perhaps assigned TRBD1 or TRBD2 (5 bases each). V was shortened by 6 bases and J by 0 bases, with 8 bases between the two germline ends. Germline lookup yields CDR1 SNHLY and CDR2 FYNNEI. The CDR3 is 13 amino acids.

This clonotype has just a few counts. The rearrangement joins TRBV27 to TRBJ2-2, with a possible D match to TRBD1 (6 bases). The length of the CDR3 is 15 residues. Looked up from germline, CDR1 is MNHEY and CDR2 is SMNVEV (reference sequence). V was trimmed by 5 bases and J by 4 bases, leaving 14 bases between them. The CDR3 reads CASSPSGTTTGELFF. The CDR3, as DNA: TGTGCCAGCAGTCCATCCGGGACAACCACCGGGGAGCTGTTTTTT.

This chain uses TRBV9 with TRBJ2-2; the match to TRBD2 covers 7 bases. Germline lookup yields CDR1 SGDLS and CDR2 YYNGEE. This CDR3 contains 15 residues. V lost 0 bases and J lost 4; bases outside the gene matches: 3. In DNA form, the CDR3 reads TGTGCCAGCAGCGTAGTTGGGGGGGGCACCGGGGAGCTGTTTTTT. It encodes CASSVVGGGTGELFF. Variable domain in full (rest from reference TRBV9 and TRBJ2-2): DSGVTQTPKHLITATGQRVTLRCSPRSGDLSVYWYQQSLDQGLQFLIQYYNGEERAKGNILERFSAQQFPDLHSELNLSSLELGDSALYFCASSVVGGGTGELFFGEGSRLTVL.

A note on this clonotype: It may be a read error: a sequence one base away is much more abundant. CDR3 sequence reads: CASSFMGGPGGEKLFF. The CDR3, as DNA: TGTGCCAGCAGTTTCATGGGAGGGCCGGGGGGTGAAAAACTGTTTTTT. The genes are TRBV27 and TRBJ1-4; D is possibly TRBD1 (5 bases). The CDR3 contains 16 residues. Germline V gives CDR1 MNHEY, CDR2 SMNVEV (reference sequence). The V end was cut by 3 bases, the J end by 7 bases, with 18 bases between.

This clonotype was observed many times. J is TRBJ2-5 and V is TRBV28; the D is unclear. The V gene's germline CDR1 is MDHEN and CDR2 SYDVKM. V lost 1 base to trimming and J lost 4 bases, with 10 bases between them. The CDR3 is made up of 14 amino acids. The CDR3 spells CASSLSGKGETQYF. CDR3 nucleotides: TGTGCCAGCAGTTTATCGGGCAAGGGAGAGACCCAGTACTTC. The variable domain in full, with the rest retrieved from reference TRBV28 and TRBJ2-5, is DVKVTQSSRYLVKRTGEKVFLECVQDMDHENMFWYRQDPGLGLRLIYFSYDVKMKEKGDIPEGYSVSREKKERFSLILESASTNQTSMYLCASSLSGKGETQYFGPGTRLLVL.

The genes are TRBV20-1 and TRBJ2-2; no definite D call. This CDR3 has 15 residues. Germline V gene lookup returns CDR1 DFQATT and CDR2 SNEGSKA (reference sequence). Trimming left V 4 bases short and J 4 bases short, with 16 bases between. CDR3 coding DNA: TGCAGTGCTAAAAACAGCCAAACGACCACCGGGGAGCTGTTTTTT. It translates to CSAKNSQTTTGELFF.

This clonotype was seen repeatedly, ten times or more. This chain uses TRBV7-8 with TRBJ2-5, with D hard to call. Germline V gene data show CDR1 as SGHVS and CDR2 as FQNEAQ. CDR3 length: 15 amino acids. Trimming took off 5 bases at V and 0 bases at J, with 13 bases between the two ends. CDR3 bases: TGTGCCAGCAGCCAGGACGGAGTCTACCAAGAGACCCAGTACTTC. It specifies CASSQDGVYQETQYF.

This clonotype was observed at least ten times. V and J are TRBV27 and TRBJ2-5, with 7 bases fitting TRBD1. This CDR3 has 15 amino acids. CDR1 is MNHEY and CDR2 is SMNVEV in the germline V gene (reference sequence). After removal of 6 bases from V and 2 bases from J, the junction contained 9 bases not matched to a gene. The CDR3 sequence is CASSPGTVRQETQYF. As DNA, the CDR3 is TGTGCCAGCAGCCCCGGGACAGTGAGACAAGAGACCCAGTACTTC.

This clonotype has just a few counts. At one boundary the junction diverges from the germline segment, which might be a read error. The V call is TRBV29-1, the J call TRBJ2-5; 15 bases match TRBD2. Germline CDR1 is SQVTM and CDR2 is ANQGSEA. This CDR3 contains 15 residues. The CDR3 spells CGVVGLAGGGETQYF. CDR3 DNA: TGCGGCGTTGTGGGACTAGCGGGAGGTGGAGAGACCCAGTACTTC.

There are a few counts of this clonotype. This chain connects TRBV20-1 to TRBJ1-6, with a weak D call TRBD1 (6 bases). Germline-derived CDR1 and CDR2 are DFQATT and SNEGSKA (reference sequence). The CDR3 covers 15 residues. V dropped 0 bases and J dropped 7 bases, with 13 bases sitting between them. The CDR3 sequence: CSARDIRGFNSPLHF. The CDR3 bases are TGCAGTGCTAGAGATATTAGGGGGTTCAATTCACCCCTCCACTTT.

The genes are TRBV4-3 and TRBJ1-2; D is perhaps TRBD1 (6 bases). CDR3 length equals 14 residues. Trimming took off 4 bases at V and 2 bases at J, with 11 bases between the two ends. The V gene's germline CDR1 is LGHNA and CDR2 YSLEER. CDR3: CASSPGTLNYGYTF. DNA of the CDR3: TGCGCCAGCAGCCCCGGGACATTAAACTATGGCTACACCTTC.

This clonotype was seen ten or more times. The chain is built from TRBV6-1 and TRBJ2-2, with 7 bases fitting TRBD1. The CDR3 consists of 12 residues. Germline CDR1 and CDR2: MNHNS and SASEGT. CDR3 loop: CGLGGLAGELFF. The CDR3 DNA sequence: TGTGGTCTAGGGGGCCTCGCCGGGGAGCTGTTTTTT.

This sequence joins TRBV15 and TRBJ2-1, with a weak D call TRBD2 (6 bases). Germline V gene data show CDR1 as LNHNV and CDR2 as YYDKDF (reference sequence). There are 14 residues in the CDR3. The V end was cut by 0 bases, the J end by 5 bases, with 8 bases between. The DNA for the CDR3 is TGTGCCACCAGCAGAGATTGGGGGGACAATGAGCAGTTCTTC. As protein: CATSRDWGDNEQFF.

J is TRBJ2-2 and V is TRBV20-1; perhaps TRBD2 as D (5 bases). The CDR3 has 13 residues. Germline V lookup: CDR1 DFQATT, CDR2 SNEGSKA (reference sequence). Between the trimmed V and J ends, which lost 3 bases and 5 bases, there was a span of 10 bases. CDR3 nucleotide sequence: TGCAGTGCTAGTGCGAGGGTAACCGGGGAGCTGTTTTTT. Its protein is CSASARVTGELFF.